A selection of T cell receptor beta chains follows, all from one sample in a study of control samples from healthy donors and cancer patients. TCRdb keeps only in-frame clones here, not all; method: immunoSEQ multiplex PCR. This repertoire shows more than 95,000 clones, 80% to 95% found once; its top ten account for under 0.7%. Specimen: PBMCs. The source is a man aged 80 or over with head and neck cancer. Both conserved end residues are part of each CDR3. D genes are given only for firm matches. Only part of the rows carry a size: once, few, many, or a class if the clone is expanded.

CDR3 length,clone size,J gene,V gene,D gene,CDR3 DNA,CDR3 protein
17,-,TRBJ2-5,TRBV6-1,TRBD1,TGTGCCAGCAGTGCCTTAGTCGGACAGGGTGGGCAAGAGACCCAGTACTTC,CASSALVGQGGQETQYF
16,once,TRBJ2-2,TRBV7-6,TRBD2,TGTGCCAGCAGCCCCGGGGGGGCAGGATATGGCGGGGAGCTGTTTTTT,CASSPGGAGYGGELFF
13,-,TRBJ1-5,TRBV16,-,TGTGCCAGCAACGGACATTCAAGCCAGCCCCAGCATTTT,CASNGHSSQPQHF
13,-,TRBJ2-7,TRBV19,-,TGTGCCAGTAGTCTACAGGGCTCCTACGAGCAGTACTTC,CASSLQGSYEQYF
14,-,TRBJ2-5,TRBV5-1,-,TGCGCCAGCAGCTTGGTGGGGACTGGAGAGACCCAGTACTTC,CASSLVGTGETQYF
14,-,TRBJ1-2,TRBV14,-,TGTGCCAGCAGCCAAGTCGGAGGGAACTATGGCTACACCTTC,CASSQVGGNYGYTF
13,-,TRBJ1-5,TRBV14,-,TGTGCCAGCAGCCCTACGAATCCGCCCCGGGACGACTTT,CASSPTNPPRDDF
15,-,TRBJ2-7,TRBV11-2,-,TGTGCCAGCAGCTTATTCAAGGGCCTCTCCTACGAGCAGTACTTC,CASSLFKGLSYEQYF
14,-,TRBJ2-1,TRBV27,-,TGTGCCAGCAGATTGACAGGGCCGGGACTAAGGCAGTTCTTC,CASRLTGPGLRQFF
15,-,TRBJ2-1,TRBV5-1,-,TGCGCCAGCAGCTTGGAATCCCTCTCCTACAATGAGCAGTTCTTC,CASSLESLSYNEQFF
16,-,TRBJ2-5,TRBV7-6,TRBD2,TGTGCCAGCAGCTTAGAACCCAGCGGGGGGGCTGAGACCCAGTACTTC,CASSLEPSGGAETQYF
15,once,TRBJ1-5,TRBV2,TRBD1,TGTGCCACCAGGGTGGACAGGGAAGGAGTTCAGCCCCAGCATTTT,CATRVDREGVQPQHF
15,-,TRBJ2-5,TRBV2,-,TGTGCCAGCAGTGAAGATTGGGTCCTGGGAGAGACCCAGTACTTC,CASSEDWVLGETQYF
16,-,TRBJ2-5,TRBV15,TRBD2,TGTGCCACCAGCAGAGGATTCACTAGCGGAGAAGAGACCCAGTACTTC,CATSRGFTSGEETQYF
16,-,TRBJ1-6,TRBV6-5,-,TGTGCCAGCAGTTATGTACCGCCCGGTGATGGTTCACCCCTCCACTTT,CASSYVPPGDGSPLHF
13,few,TRBJ2-7,TRBV14,TRBD1,TGTGCCAGCACCCAGGCCACAGGGGGCGAGCAGTACTTC,CASTQATGGEQYF
13,-,TRBJ1-2,TRBV14,-,TGTGCCAGCAGCCCCAGATTAGATTATGGCTACACCTTC,CASSPRLDYGYTF
15,-,TRBJ1-2,TRBV9,-,TGTGCCAGCAGCCCCGGACTACAGGCGTTCTATGGCTACACCTTC,CASSPGLQAFYGYTF
19,once,TRBJ1-2,TRBV14,TRBD1,TGTGCCAGCAGCCAAGATTCCGGGACAGGGAACCGTGCCTTTTATGGCTACACCTTC,CASSQDSGTGNRAFYGYTF
14,-,TRBJ1-2,TRBV6-2/TRBV6-3,-,TGTGCCAGCATTTACAGCAGAGCTAACTATGGCTACACCTTC,CASIYSRANYGYTF
12,-,TRBJ1-1,TRBV11-2,-,TGTGCCAGCAGCAGAGGGAACACTGAAGCTTTCTTT,CASSRGNTEAFF
13,-,TRBJ2-1,TRBV3-1/TRBV3-2,-,TGTGCCAGCAGCCAAGGCCGATACAATGAGCAGTTCTTC,CASSQGRYNEQFF